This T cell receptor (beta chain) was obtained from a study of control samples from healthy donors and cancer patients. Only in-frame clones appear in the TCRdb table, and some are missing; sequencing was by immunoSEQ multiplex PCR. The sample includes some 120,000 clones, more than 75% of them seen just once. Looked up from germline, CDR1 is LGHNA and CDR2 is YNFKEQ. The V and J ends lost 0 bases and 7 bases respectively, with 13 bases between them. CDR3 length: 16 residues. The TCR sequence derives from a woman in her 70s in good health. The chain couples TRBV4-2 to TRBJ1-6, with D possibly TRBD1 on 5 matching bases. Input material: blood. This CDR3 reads CASSQDRQGANSPLHF. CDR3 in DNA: TGTGCCAGCAGCCAAGATAGGCAGGGCGCAAATTCACCCCTCCACTTT.